The rows below give T cell receptor beta chains drawn from one sample of a study of shared clonotypes between healthy human individuals. TCRdb's table, derived via immunoSEQ multiplex PCR, lists solely in-frame clones and lacks some. The sample contains under 2,500,000 clones, under 97% of which appear only once. Sequencing was performed on naive CD4+ T cells sorted from blood. All receptors come from a young man in good health. Both conserved end residues are part of each CDR3. A D gene is named only where the DNA matches it firmly. The size of a clone is reported for some rows only, either as once, few or many, or as a class for expanded clones.

>TRBJ2-7|14|TRBV6-5|.|.
CASRLASGSYEQYF
TGTGCCAGCAGACTAGCATCTGGGTCCTACGAGCAGTACTTC
>TRBJ2-4|15|TRBV27|.|.
CASKRGAGAKNIQYF
TGTGCCAGCAAAAGGGGGGCCGGGGCCAAAAACATTCAGTACTTC
>TRBJ2-2|14|TRBV7-6|.|.
CASSLKEGTGELFF
TGTGCCAGCAGCTTAAAGGAGGGGACCGGGGAGCTGTTTTTT
>TRBJ1-1|13|TRBV10-3|.|once
CATSGGGRTEAFF
TGTGCCACCTCTGGCGGGGGACGGACTGAAGCTTTCTTT
>TRBJ2-7|13|TRBV19|.|.
CATSGGQLRGQYF
TGTGCCACCTCCGGTGGACAGCTTCGGGGACAGTACTTC
>TRBJ2-3|13|TRBV5-1|.|.
CASSFRGADTQYF
TGCGCCAGCAGCTTTCGGGGGGCCGATACGCAGTATTTT
>TRBJ1-1|14|TRBV12-5|.|.
CASGLRVINTEAFF
TGTGCTAGTGGTTTAAGGGTGATCAACACTGAAGCTTTCTTT
>TRBJ2-1|14|TRBV5-4|.|.
CASSRDRAYNEQFF
TGTGCCAGCAGCCGGGACCGGGCCTACAATGAGCAGTTCTTC
>TRBJ2-7|13|TRBV28|.|.
CASSSDRPHEQYF
TGTGCCAGCAGTTCGGATAGACCCCACGAGCAGTACTTC
>TRBJ2-5|15|TRBV5-1|TRBD2|.
CASSLEAGFGETQYF
TGCGCCAGCAGCTTGGAAGCGGGGTTTGGAGAGACCCAGTACTTC
>TRBJ1-6|17|TRBV5-4|.|.
CASNLAQGGTYNSPLHF
TGTGCCAGCAACCTCGCCCAGGGTGGGACCTATAATTCACCCCTCCACTTT
>TRBJ2-5|13|TRBV4-1|TRBD1|.
CASSQTGLETQYF
TGCGCCAGCAGCCAGACAGGGCTAGAGACCCAGTACTTC
>TRBJ2-7|14|TRBV5-1|.|.
CASSVRGAAYEQYF
TGCGCCAGCAGCGTCAGGGGGGCCGCCTACGAGCAGTACTTC
>TRBJ2-7|15|TRBV6-5|.|.
CASSYRGGEVFEQYF
TGTGCCAGCAGTTACAGAGGAGGGGAAGTTTTCGAGCAGTACTTC
>TRBJ2-5|12|TRBV28|.|.
CASSSSQETQYF
TGTGCCAGCAGTTCGTCTCAAGAGACCCAGTACTTC
>TRBJ1-6|11|TRBV30|.|once
CAWGLDSPLHF
TGTGCCTGGGGTTTGGATTCACCCCTCCACTTT
>TRBJ1-1|12|TRBV28|TRBD1|.
CASSLRQGVAFF
TGTGCCAGCAGTTTACGACAGGGAGTGGCTTTCTTT
>TRBJ2-2|15|TRBV11-2|.|.
CASSSGTPNTGELFF
TGTGCCAGCAGCTCAGGGACACCGAACACCGGGGAGCTGTTTTTT
>TRBJ1-1|14|TRBV19|TRBD1|.
CASSMGQLNTEAFF
TGTGCCAGTAGTATGGGACAGCTAAACACTGAAGCTTTCTTT
>TRBJ2-7|17|TRBV18|.|.
CASSPLSNRLARYEQYF
TGTGCCAGCTCACCGCTCTCAAACCGGTTAGCTCGCTACGAGCAGTACTTC
>TRBJ1-6|15|TRBV6-5|.|.
CASSFLQGRNSPLHF
TGTGCCAGCAGTTTCCTACAGGGACGAAATTCACCCCTCCACTTT
>TRBJ1-6|14|TRBV5-1|TRBD1|.
CASSLQGAYSPLHF
TGCGCCAGCAGCTTGCAGGGGGCTTATTCACCCCTCCACTTT
>TRBJ1-2|13|TRBV28|.|.
CASSSGQIRGYTF
TGTGCCAGCAGTAGTGGACAGATAAGAGGCTACACCTTC
>TRBJ1-1|13|TRBV5-1|.|.
CASSAAPNTEAFF
TGCGCCAGCAGCGCAGCCCCGAACACTGAAGCTTTCTTT
>TRBJ2-7|14|TRBV6-5|TRBD2|.
CASSSRTSGYEQYF
TGTGCCAGCAGTTCCCGGACTAGCGGCTACGAGCAGTACTTC
>TRBJ2-2|13|TRBV7-2|.|once
CASSLAGTGELFF
TGTGCCAGCAGCTTAGCTGGGACCGGGGAGCTGTTTTTT
>TRBJ2-7|15|TRBV10-1|.|.
CASTQGQGSTYEQYF
TGCGCCAGCACCCAGGGGCAGGGGTCCACCTACGAGCAGTACTTC
>TRBJ1-1|14|TRBV5-1|.|.
CASRIGTGATEAFF
TGCGCCAGCAGAATCGGGACCGGCGCCACTGAAGCTTTCTTT
>TRBJ2-7|11|TRBV5-4|.|.
CASSPFYEQYF
TGTGCCAGCAGCCCCTTTTACGAGCAGTACTTC
>TRBJ2-7|16|TRBV11-2|TRBD1|.
CASSLDTGQAAYEQYF
TGTGCCAGCAGCTTAGATACGGGACAGGCGGCCTACGAGCAGTACTTC
>TRBJ1-2|17|TRBV12-5|.|once
CASGLVRGVRGIYGYTF
TGTGCTAGTGGTTTGGTACGAGGGGTCAGGGGAATCTATGGCTACACCTTC
>TRBJ1-5|14|TRBV7-9|.|.
CASSDRGGNQPQHF
TGTGCCAGCAGCGACCGGGGTGGGAATCAGCCCCAGCATTTT
>TRBJ2-7|14|TRBV7-6|.|.
CASSLGWEGYEQYF
TGTGCCAGCAGCTTAGGATGGGAAGGCTACGAGCAGTACTTC